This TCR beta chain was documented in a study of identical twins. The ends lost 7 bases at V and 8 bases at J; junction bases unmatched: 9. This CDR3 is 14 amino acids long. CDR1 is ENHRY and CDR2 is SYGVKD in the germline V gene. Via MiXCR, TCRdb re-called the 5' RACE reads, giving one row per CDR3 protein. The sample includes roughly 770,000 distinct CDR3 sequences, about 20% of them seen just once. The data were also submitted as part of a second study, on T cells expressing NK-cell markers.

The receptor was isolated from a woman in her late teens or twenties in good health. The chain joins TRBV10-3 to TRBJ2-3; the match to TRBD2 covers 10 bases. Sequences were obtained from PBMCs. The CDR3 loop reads CAIIPGLASGTQYF. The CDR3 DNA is TGTGCCATCATCCCGGGACTAGCGTCCGGTACGCAGTATTTT.